Sequencing of this TCR beta chain was carried out in a study of blood T cell repertoires in COVID-19. The junction had 10 bases not matched to a gene; V was cut back by 6 bases and J by 9 bases. The CDR3 is 14 amino acids. Germline V gene lookup returns CDR1 LNHDA and CDR2 SQIVND (reference sequence). This clone was observed a single time. The assay was immunoSEQ multiplex PCR, and TCRdb's table has in-frame clones only and misses some. The sample holds 45,000 to 55,000 clones; approximately 88% are singletons and the top ten take 3% to 3.5%. The sequenced sample was peripheral blood. This chain joins TRBV19 and TRBJ1-4, with 7 bases identical to TRBD1. This TCR derives from a human donor in a cohort sampled during active COVID-19. In nucleotides, the CDR3 is TGTGCCAGTAGGGGAGACAGGGACTCGCAAAAACTGTTTTTT. Translated, it gives CASRGDRDSQKLFF.